The 20 T cell receptor beta chains below were found in one sample sequenced in a study of T-cell reconstitution after alpha-beta-depleted transplantation in children. Preparing the TCRbeta library involved the use of unique molecular identifiers. TCRdb independently ran MiXCR on the PCR reads; one entry per CDR3 protein. The profile shows about 590,000 distinct CDR3 sequences, 10% to 15% of them singletons. Here the sequenced sample was PBMCs, mostly from graft donor cells, taken 360 days after TCRalphabeta/CD19-depleted stem cell transplant. The receptors come from a male patient between 10 and 17 years old who had a stem cell transplant for acute myeloid leukemia, so the T cells may come from the graft donor.

The table lists this clonotype with a few counts. The V gene is TRBV28, the J gene TRBJ2-3, with a weak D call TRBD1 (5 bases). CDR3 length: 13 residues. The V gene lost 6 bases and the J gene lost 4 bases, with 11 bases spanning the gap. From germline, CDR1 is MDHEN and CDR2 SYDVKM. Written as DNA, the CDR3 is TGTGCCAGCAGCCCAGGGTATCCAGATACGCAGTATTTT. Protein: CASSPGYPDTQYF.

This clonotype was counted only a few times. J is TRBJ1-1 and V is TRBV15; D is possibly TRBD1 (6 bases). V lost 5 bases and J lost 0, with 13 bases in between. In germline, CDR1 is LNHNV, CDR2 YYDKDF (reference sequence). The CDR3 contains 15 residues. In DNA, the CDR3 is TGTGCCACCAGCCCTGGGGGGGGGCTGAACACTGAAGCTTTCTTT. Amino acids: CATSPGGGLNTEAFF.

This chain uses TRBV4-1 with TRBJ1-5; D perhaps matches TRBD1 (5 bases). Trimming shortened V by 4 bases and J by 5 bases, and 12 bases separated the two germline ends. Germline V lookup: CDR1 MGHRA, CDR2 YSYEKL. The CDR3 is 14 residues long. CDR3 loop: CASSLGTGDQPQHF. The DNA for the CDR3 is TGCGCCAGCAGCCTTGGGACGGGCGATCAGCCCCAGCATTTT.

This sequence joins TRBV29-1 and TRBJ2-7, with 8 bases identical to TRBD2. This CDR3 has 16 residues. Losses at the gene ends were 2 bases for V and 3 bases for J; bases not matched to a gene: 12. Per the germline V gene, CDR1 is SQVTM and CDR2 is ANQGSEA. This CDR3 reads CSVETRESGSFYEQYF. The CDR3 coding sequence is TGCAGCGTTGAAACGAGGGAGAGCGGGAGTTTCTACGAGCAGTACTTC.

The chain recombines TRBV10-3 with TRBJ2-1, with 8 bases aligning to TRBD2. Per germline, CDR1 ENHRY and CDR2 SYGVKD. V lost 4 bases to trimming and J lost 9 bases; unmatched junction nucleotides: 14. This CDR3 spans 16 amino acids. The CDR3 reads CAISGGGQRETGEQFF. The CDR3 nucleotides are TGTGCCATCAGTGGGGGGGGCCAGCGGGAGACTGGTGAGCAGTTCTTC.

This clonotype appeared a few times. The rearrangement uses TRBV20-1 and TRBJ2-7; 10 nucleotides align to TRBD2. This CDR3 spans 14 amino acids. Per the germline V gene, CDR1 is DFQATT and CDR2 is SNEGSKA (reference sequence). Trimming removed 6 bases from V and 0 bases from J; junction bases left unmatched: 5. The DNA for the CDR3 is TGCAGTGCGGAAGGGACTAGCGACTCCTACGAGCAGTACTTC. As protein: CSAEGTSDSYEQYF.

This rearrangement joins TRBV12-3 or TRBV12-4 to TRBJ2-7, with a tentative D call TRBD1 (7 bases). Trimming left V 3 bases short and J 3 bases short, with 21 bases between. The CDR3 spans 17 residues. The chain's CDR3 is CASSLAATGGGCYEQYF. Written as DNA, the CDR3 is TGTGCCAGCAGTTTGGCCGCCACAGGAGGGGGCTGCTACGAGCAGTACTTC.

This clonotype was picked up a small number of times. The V gene is TRBV19, the J gene TRBJ2-2; D call uncertain. This CDR3 spans 15 amino acids. V lost 3 bases and J 4 bases, leaving 12 bases between the germline ends. CDR1 is LNHDA, CDR2 SQIVND, per germline (reference sequence). The CDR3 loop is CASSISPARTGELFF. The CDR3 bases are TGTGCCAGTAGTATTTCTCCAGCCCGCACCGGGGAGCTGTTTTTT.

The V and J genes are TRBV25-1 and TRBJ2-7; no clear D. Trimming pared 0 bases from V and 6 bases from J, leaving 6 bases between. Germline V gene data show CDR1 as MGHDK and CDR2 as SYGVNS. The length of the CDR3 is 12 residues. The CDR3 loop is CASSEYESEQYF. Written as DNA, the CDR3 is TGTGCCAGCAGTGAATATGAGAGCGAGCAGTACTTC.

This chain joins TRBV29-1 and TRBJ1-4; D gene uncertain. Germline V CDR1 and CDR2: SQVTM, ANQGSEA. The CDR3 is 13 amino acids. With 4 bases removed from V and 8 bases from J, the gap between germline ends came to 14 bases. CDR3 residues: CSVADRPREKLFF. In DNA form, the CDR3 reads TGCAGCGTTGCCGATCGGCCAAGGGAAAAACTGTTTTTT.

This clonotype appeared a few times. The chain carries TRBV29-1 and TRBJ2-6, with unresolved D. CDR1 and CDR2 (germline): SQVTM, ANQGSEA. The CDR3 totals 16 residues. Trimming cost V 6 bases and J 0 bases, with 15 bases left between them. The CDR3 here is CSVHGQDLSGANVLTF. The DNA of the CDR3 is TGCAGCGTCCACGGGCAGGACCTCTCTGGGGCCAACGTCCTGACTTTC.

The chain couples TRBV7-3 to TRBJ2-3, with TRBD2 matching 8 bases. CDR3 size: 15 residues. Germline values: CDR1 SGHTA, CDR2 FQGTGA. Trimming removed 1 base from V and 2 bases from J; junction bases left unmatched: 2. CDR3 nucleotide sequence: TGTGCCAGCAGCTTAAAACTAGCGGCCACAGATACGCAGTATTTT. This translates into CASSLKLAATDTQYF. Supplemented by reference TRBV7-3 and TRBJ2-3, the full variable domain reads GAGVSQTPSNKVTEKGKYVELRCDPISGHTALYWYRQSLGQGPEFLIYFQGTGAADDSGLPNDRFFAVRPEGSVSTLKIQRTERGDSAVYLCASSLKLAATDTQYFGPGTRLTVL.

This clonotype was detected only once. The rearrangement links TRBV6-2 or TRBV6-3 to TRBJ1-5; D gene ambiguous. CDR1 and CDR2 from the germline V gene are MNHEY and SVGEGT. The CDR3 consists of 17 residues. The V and J ends lost 5 bases and 0 bases respectively, with 17 bases between them. CDR3 sequence reads: CASSLPWQAHSNQPQHF. The CDR3 DNA follows: TGTGCCAGCAGTCTCCCATGGCAGGCTCATAGCAATCAGCCCCAGCATTTT.

This clonotype was counted only a few times. This chain connects TRBV29-1 to TRBJ1-6; 7 bases line up with TRBD1. The V gene end was trimmed by 7 bases and the J gene end by 7 bases; junction bases not matched to a gene: 7. The CDR3 runs to 13 residues. Germline V gene sequence: CDR1 SQVTM, CDR2 ANQGSEA. The CDR3 region has the DNA TGCAGCGCCGCAGACAGGGAGAATTCACCCCTCCACTTT. This translates into CSAADRENSPLHF.

This clonotype has a handful of counts. The chain links TRBV10-3 to TRBJ2-1; the match to TRBD2 covers 8 bases. CDR3 size: 13 residues. The ends lost 8 bases at V and 9 bases at J; junction bases unmatched: 9. Germline V gives CDR1 ENHRY, CDR2 SYGVKD. CDR3 DNA: TGTGCCATCGCCCGGACTAGCTTCGGTGAGCAGTTCTTC. Translating gives CAIARTSFGEQFF.

This chain joins TRBV19 and TRBJ2-7; tentative D call: TRBD1 (5 bases). CDR3 length: 16 residues. The germline gives CDR1 LNHDA, CDR2 SQIVND (reference sequence). Trimming removed 3 bases at V and 2 bases at J, with 17 bases between. Written as DNA, the CDR3 is TGTGCCAGTAGTATTACCGGACAAGTCCGACCCTACGAGCAGTACTTC. Translating it yields CASSITGQVRPYEQYF.

This clonotype was observed a handful of times. The chain joins TRBV11-2 to TRBJ2-7, with 8 bases fitting TRBD1. The CDR3 contains 18 residues. Per the germline V gene, CDR1 is SGHAT and CDR2 is FQNNGV. J was trimmed by 0 bases and V by 0 bases; bases with no gene match: 10. CDR3 nucleotides: TGTGCCAGCAGCTTAGACCTGACAGGGGCGGTTAGCTCCTACGAGCAGTACTTC. Protein product: CASSLDLTGAVSSYEQYF.

This sequence joins TRBV29-1 and TRBJ2-5; 9 bases line up with TRBD2. CDR1 and CDR2 from the germline V gene are SQVTM and ANQGSEA. The CDR3 has 12 amino acids. Germline trimming cut 7 bases from V and 4 bases from J; bases unmatched to any gene: 4. The DNA of the CDR3 is TGCAGCGCCACGACTAGCGGAGAGACCCAGTACTTC. This sequence encodes CSATTSGETQYF.

This clonotype was observed a handful of times. For the CDR3, the DNA is TGTGCCAGCAGTTTTCAGGCCAACTACGAGCAGTACTTC. Translated, it gives CASSFQANYEQYF. This chain joins TRBV27 and TRBJ2-7; D is undetermined. The length of the CDR3 is 13 residues. With 3 bases removed from V and 3 bases from J, the gap between germline ends came to 9 bases. Germline V CDR1 and CDR2: MNHEY, SMNVEV (reference sequence).

Ten or more counts support this clonotype. This chain links TRBV12-3 or TRBV12-4 with TRBJ2-5; TRBD1 might be the D (6 bases). This CDR3 has 14 residues. V dropped 6 bases and J dropped 5 bases, with 16 bases sitting between them. CDR3 sequence: CASSPQGPGETQYF. The DNA for the CDR3 is TGTGCCAGCAGCCCACAGGGCCCCGGCGAGACCCAGTACTTC.